This TCR beta chain was recovered during a study of control samples from healthy donors and cancer patients (dated by TCRdb to about 2020). CDR1 and CDR2 (DFQATT, SNEGSKA) derive from the germline V gene (reference sequence). Spanning cysteine to phenylalanine, the CDR3 consists of 13 amino acids. This entry keeps only the CDR3 DNA: 39 bases, framed from base 1. Deletion took 3 bases off V and 9 bases off J, with a span of 18 bases between the germline ends. The library came from the immunoSEQ multiplex PCR assay. In its TCRdb copy, this immuneACCESS table keeps in-frame sequences only and misses some clones. Where compared with another copy, unresolved V genes explain less than half of these, and the others have no known cause. The sample table records 65,000 to 80,000 clones; approximately 90% of these occur just once. The biggest ten clones account for 1.5% to 2% of the sample. Turning to this clone: Its antigen is unknown. No quality values exist for individual bases; no much larger clone is one base distant.

The sample taken for sequencing was PBMCs. The chain uses TRBV20-1 and TRBJ2-7, with a weak D call of TRBD1 (5 bases match). This sequence was found in a woman aged 60-75 years with head and neck cancer. The base sequence is TGCAGTGCTAGTTCCATCCAGGTCCAGGGGCAGTACTTC. Translated, it gives CSASSIQVQGQYF.